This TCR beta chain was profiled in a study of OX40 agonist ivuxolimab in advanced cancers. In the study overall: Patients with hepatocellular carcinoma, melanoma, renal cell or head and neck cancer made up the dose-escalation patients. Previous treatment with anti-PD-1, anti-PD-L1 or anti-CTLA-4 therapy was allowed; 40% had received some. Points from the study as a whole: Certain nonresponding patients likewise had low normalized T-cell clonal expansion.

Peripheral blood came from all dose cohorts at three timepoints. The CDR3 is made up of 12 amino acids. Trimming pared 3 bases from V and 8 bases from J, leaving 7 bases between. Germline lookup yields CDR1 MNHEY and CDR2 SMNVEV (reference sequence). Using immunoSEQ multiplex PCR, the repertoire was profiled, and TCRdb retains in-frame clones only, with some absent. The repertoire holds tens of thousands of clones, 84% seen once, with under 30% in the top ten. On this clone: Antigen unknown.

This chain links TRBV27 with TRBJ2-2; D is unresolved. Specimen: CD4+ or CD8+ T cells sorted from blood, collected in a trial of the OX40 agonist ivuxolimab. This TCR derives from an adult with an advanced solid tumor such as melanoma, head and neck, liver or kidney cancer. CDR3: CASSFWGGELFF. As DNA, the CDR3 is TGTGCCAGCAGTTTTTGGGGTGGGGAGCTGTTTTTT.